This passage covers 8 T cell receptor beta chains from one sample sequenced in a study of T cell repertoires in cytomegalovirus infection. TCRdb re-derived calls from the reads in MiXCR, one entry per CDR3 protein. The sample comprises 250,000 or so distinct CDR3 sequences, approximately 13% of which are singletons, and 1.5% to 2% rests with the top ten. Input material: PBMCs. All receptors derive from a human donor in good health (CMV status not recorded). Some clones in this sample may be carry-over from other donors' samples.

This clonotype occurred a few times. This sequence joins TRBV5-1 and TRBJ2-7, with D perhaps TRBD2 (6 bases). The germline gives CDR1 SGHRS, CDR2 YFSETQ. Trimming left V 0 bases short and J 2 bases short, with 12 bases between. The CDR3 sequence is 15 residues long. The CDR3 sequence: CASSLAEGGTYEQYF. The CDR3 DNA reads as TGCGCCAGCAGCTTGGCCGAGGGAGGCACCTACGAGCAGTACTTC.

Comment on this clonotype: A much larger clone lies a single base off, so this may be a read error. The V call is TRBV7-8, the J call TRBJ2-1, with a tentative D call TRBD2 (6 bases). This CDR3 contains 14 residues. Germline loops: CDR1 SGHVS, CDR2 FQNEAQ. The CDR3 DNA is TGTGCCAGCAGCCTCGGACTCGCCCCGGGGGAGCAGATCTTC. It yields the protein CASSLGLAPGEQIF.

This clonotype appeared many times. The chain links TRBV29-1 to TRBJ2-1; D gene uncertain. The V gene lost 3 bases and the J gene lost 6 bases, with 15 bases spanning the gap. CDR1 is SQVTM and CDR2 is ANQGSEA in the germline V gene. CDR3 length equals 14 residues. The CDR3: CSVDSRLGVNEQFF. As DNA, the CDR3 is TGCAGCGTTGATTCTCGGCTAGGAGTCAATGAGCAGTTCTTC.

This clonotype has more than one count but fewer than ten. This rearrangement joins TRBV2 to TRBJ1-6; D is unclear. CDR3 size: 15 residues. In germline, CDR1 is SNHLY, CDR2 FYNNEI. Deletions cut 1 base from V and 8 bases from J, with 12 bases between. CDR3 region: CASSEEESVDSPLHF. In nucleotides, the CDR3 is TGTGCCAGCAGTGAAGAAGAGAGCGTGGATTCACCCCTCCACTTT.

This clonotype has more than one count but fewer than ten. Just one base apart from a much larger clone, this may be a read error. The chain carries TRBV6-2 or TRBV6-3 and TRBJ1-1, with 8 bases aligning to TRBD1. Germline V gene data show CDR1 as MNHEY and CDR2 as SVGEGT. The CDR3 is 13 residues long. V trimming: 7 bases; J trimming: 1 base; junction bases outside the gene matches: 2. The CDR3 reads CASIDRGNTEAFF. Written as DNA, the CDR3 is TGTGCCAGCATCGACAGGGGGAACACTGAAGCTTTCTTT.

The rearrangement joins TRBV20-1 to TRBJ2-3; no definite D call. Per germline, CDR1 DFQATT and CDR2 SNEGSKA (reference sequence). The V gene lost 6 bases and the J gene lost 2 bases, with 9 bases spanning the gap. The CDR3 loop spans 12 amino acids. For the CDR3, the DNA is TGCAGTGCGAGGCAGAACACAGATACGCAGTATTTT. Its translation: CSARQNTDTQYF.

The chain is built from TRBV28 and TRBJ1-5; maybe TRBD1 (6 bases). V lost 5 bases to trimming and J lost 0 bases, with 11 bases between them. There are 15 residues in the CDR3. Germline V lookup: CDR1 MDHEN, CDR2 SYDVKM. CDR3 amino acids: CASSTGTNSNQPQHF. CDR3 DNA sequence: TGTGCCAGCAGTACAGGGACGAATAGCAATCAGCCCCAGCATTTT.

This clonotype was found a few times. The CDR3 nucleotides read TGTGCCAGCAGCTCCCTTTTCAGGGGGCGCTACGAGCAGTACTTC. Protein product: CASSSLFRGRYEQYF. The V call is TRBV5-5, the J call TRBJ2-7; 8 bases are shared with TRBD1. The CDR3 runs to 15 residues. Trimming took 3 bases from V and 3 from J; bases not matched to a gene: 8. Germline V gene lookup returns CDR1 SGHKS and CDR2 YYEKEE (reference sequence).